The clone carrying this TCR beta chain appeared a few times. The sample belongs to a study of response to subunit inactivated influenza vaccine. TCRdb redid the calling of the RT-PCR reads with MiXCR, one entry per CDR3 protein. Among about 620,000 distinct CDR3 sequences, 11% were seen once, and the ten largest hold approximately 9.9%. Separately, the same data were catalogued under a study of T cells expressing NK-cell markers. Turning to that study: Synthesis of TCR beta cDNA relied on 5'RACE template switching carrying UMIs.

The TCR sequence derives from a man aged 50 or older who received an inactivated influenza vaccine. The starting material was PBMCs from blood, obtained on the day of vaccination.

The CDR3 coding sequence is TGTGCCAGCAGTCCACTACAGGGAAACAACAATGAGCAGTTCTTC. Translation: CASSPLQGNNNEQFF. The J gene is TRBJ2-1, the V gene TRBV12-3 or TRBV12-4, with a possible D match to TRBD1 (6 bases). Trimming took 5 bases from V and 5 from J, leaving 16 bases between them. The CDR3 is 15 residues long.